This T cell receptor beta chain was obtained from a study of T cell repertoires in aging, cancer and after chemotherapy. V was cut by 9 bases and J by 0 bases, with 11 bases left in between. The length of the CDR3 is 13 residues. By sample fraction, this clonotype is medium-sized. Its specificity is unknown. TCR beta rearrangements were amplified from peripheral blood genomic DNA. Study findings and constraints: Rebound thymic output was suggested by rising median generation probability during chemotherapy in each cancer cohort. Immunological memory after chemotherapy cannot be judged from the repertoire data. In hematological cancer patients, infiltrated lymphoid organs may have impaired thymic emigration or peripheral T cell expansion.

A mixed TRB-A/B primer pool amplified rearranged TRB by multiplex touch-down PCR. MiXCR was run by TCRdb on the multiplex PCR reads, yielding one entry per CDR3 protein. The sample contains about 1,800 distinct CDR3 sequences, about 30% of which appear only once. The chain uses TRBV12-3 or TRBV12-4 and TRBJ1-2, with a weak D call TRBD1 (6 bases). This receptor was taken from a human donor with a blood cancer. The specimen sequenced was blood. CDR3 in amino acids: CASGGGANYGYTF. The DNA for the CDR3 is TGTGCCAGTGGGGGCGGGGCTAACTATGGCTACACCTTC.